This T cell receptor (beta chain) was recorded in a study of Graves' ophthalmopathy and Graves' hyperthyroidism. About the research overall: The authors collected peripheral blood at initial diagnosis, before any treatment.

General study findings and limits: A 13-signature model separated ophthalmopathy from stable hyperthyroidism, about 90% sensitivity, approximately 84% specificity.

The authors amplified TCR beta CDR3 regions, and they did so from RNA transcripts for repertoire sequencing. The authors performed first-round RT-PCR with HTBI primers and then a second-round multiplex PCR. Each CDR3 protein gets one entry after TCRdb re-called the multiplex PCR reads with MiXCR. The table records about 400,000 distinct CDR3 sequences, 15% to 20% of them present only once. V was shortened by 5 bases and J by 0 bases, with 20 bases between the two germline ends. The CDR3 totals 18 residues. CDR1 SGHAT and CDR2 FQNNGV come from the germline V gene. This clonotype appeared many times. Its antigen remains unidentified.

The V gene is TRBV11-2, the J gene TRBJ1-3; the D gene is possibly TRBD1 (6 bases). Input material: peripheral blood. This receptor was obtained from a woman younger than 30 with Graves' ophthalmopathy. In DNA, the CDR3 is TGTGCCAGCAGCCCCGGGGTGGTCAGGGGATACTCTGGAAACACCATATATTTT. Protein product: CASSPGVVRGYSGNTIYF. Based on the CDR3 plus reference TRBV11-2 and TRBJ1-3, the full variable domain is EAGVAQSPRYKIIEKRQSVAFWCNPISGHATLYWYQQILGQGPKLLIQFQNNGVVDDSQLPKDRFSAERLKGVDSTLKIQPAKLEDSAVYLCASSPGVVRGYSGNTIYFGEGSWLTVV.